These 12 T cell receptor beta chains were sequenced from one sample in a study of blood T cell repertoires in COVID-19 (dated by TCRdb to 2018 to 2020). Library method: the immunoSEQ multiplex PCR assay. The immuneACCESS repertoire file appears here via TCRdb, limited to in-frame rearrangements. These files lack a portion of the clones; in checked studies, under half of the deficit traces to unresolved V genes, and the cause of the others is not known. The sample table lists some 120,000 clones, about 90% of them with a count of one. Clones ranked in the top ten supply around 20% of the sample. Specimen: peripheral blood. All receptors derive from a woman in her forties or fifties who had recovered from COVID-19.

The V gene is TRBV5-1, the J gene TRBJ2-3; 7 bases agree with TRBD1. This CDR3 comprises 17 residues. The V segment lost 4 bases and the J segment 0 bases; nucleotides outside the gene matches: 11. Germline V gene lookup returns CDR1 SGHRS and CDR2 YFSETQ. Here the CDR3 DNA reads TGCGCCAGCAGCAGGGACAGCCCCTCACCTAGCACAGATACGCAGTATTTT. Residues: CASSRDSPSPSTDTQYF. Together with reference TRBV5-1 and TRBJ2-3, the CDR3 gives the full variable domain: KAGVTQTPRYLIKTRGQQVTLSCSPISGHRSVSWYQQTPGQGLQFLFEYFSETQRNKGNFPGRFSGRQFSNSRSEMNVSTLELGDSALYLCASSRDSPSPSTDTQYFGPGTRLTVL.

This clone was observed once. The chain carries TRBV3-1 (or the pseudogene TRBV3-2) and TRBJ2-7, with D perhaps matching TRBD1 (5 bases). The ends were cut back, 0 bases at V and 6 bases at J, with 12 bases in the middle. There are 14 residues in the CDR3. CDR1 and CDR2 from the germline V gene are LGHDT and YNNKEL (reference sequence). The CDR3 nucleotides read TGTGCCAGCAGCCAAGAGATGCCTCAGGGCGAGCAGTACTTC. This sequence encodes CASSQEMPQGEQYF.

The J gene is TRBJ1-2, the V gene TRBV5-4; 7 bases line up with TRBD1. This CDR3 comprises 12 residues. The junction had 5 bases not matched to a gene; V was cut back by 4 bases and J by 8 bases. Germline V gene sequence: CDR1 SGHNT, CDR2 YYREEE (reference sequence). CDR3 bases: TGTGCCAGCAGCCTAGGGACAGACGGCTACACCTTC. Translating it yields CASSLGTDGYTF.

This clone was found once. This sequence joins TRBV19 and TRBJ1-5; 7 positions agree with TRBD1. Trimming removed 3 bases from V and 1 base from J; junction bases left unmatched: 6. Germline V CDR1 and CDR2: LNHDA, SQIVND (reference sequence). The CDR3 extends over 16 amino acids. The CDR3 coding sequence is TGTGCCAGTAGTATGGATACAGGGGTGAGCAATCAGCCCCAGCATTTT. It specifies CASSMDTGVSNQPQHF.

The rearrangement uses TRBV4-3 and TRBJ2-1; D might be TRBD2 (5 bases). Germline lookup yields CDR1 LGHNA and CDR2 YSLEER. This CDR3 comprises 16 residues. V was cut by 1 base and J by 0 bases, with 10 bases left in between. This chain's CDR3 is CASSQGSVSSYNEQFF. Here the CDR3 DNA reads TGCGCCAGCAGCCAAGGTAGCGTAAGCTCCTACAATGAGCAGTTCTTC.

This clone was recorded once. The chain combines TRBV2 with TRBJ1-5; tentatively, D is TRBD1 (6 bases). Germline lookup yields CDR1 SNHLY and CDR2 FYNNEI. V was trimmed by 1 base and J by 4 bases, leaving 11 bases between them. The CDR3 length is 15 residues. The CDR3 coding sequence is TGTGCCAGCAGTGAAGAGGGGGGGATGAATCAGCCCCAGCATTTT. Translating gives CASSEEGGMNQPQHF.

V and J are TRBV30 and TRBJ1-6, with 7 nucleotides matching TRBD1. The CDR3 loop spans 13 amino acids. Unmatched junction bases numbered 3, after V lost 5 bases and J lost 5 bases. From germline, CDR1 is GTSNPN and CDR2 SVGIG (reference sequence). The CDR3 DNA reads as TGTGCCTGGGCAGGGGGTCATAATTCACCCCTCCACTTT. It codes for CAWAGGHNSPLHF.

The table lists this clone with a few counts. This chain's CDR3 is CASSVGGGAWNEQFF. CDR3 DNA: TGTGCCAGCAGCGTAGGTGGGGGGGCATGGAATGAGCAGTTCTTC. V gene TRBV9 combines with J gene TRBJ2-1; possibly TRBD2 for D (7 bases). The CDR3 is made up of 15 amino acids. Germline CDR1 and CDR2: SGDLS and YYNGEE. The V gene lost 0 bases and the J gene lost 7 bases, with 14 bases spanning the gap.

The rearrangement joins TRBV19 to TRBJ1-2, with TRBD1 as a possible D gene (6 bases). The CDR3 runs to 14 residues. CDR1 is LNHDA and CDR2 is SQIVND in the germline V gene (reference sequence). Trimming left V 3 bases short and J 5 bases short, with 13 bases between. Here the CDR3 DNA reads TGTGCCAGTAGTATTCGGAGGCAGGGGTATGGCTACACCTTC. Translated, it gives CASSIRRQGYGYTF.

V and J are TRBV5-4 and TRBJ1-2, with D tentatively TRBD1 (5 bases). Germline V gene lookup returns CDR1 SGHNT and CDR2 YYREEE (reference sequence). Trimming cost V 4 bases and J 7 bases, with 23 bases left between them. CDR3 length: 16 amino acids. DNA of the CDR3: TGTGCCAGCAGCATCCCCCAGGGCGCATGGGCCACTGGCTACACCTTC. Encoded protein: CASSIPQGAWATGYTF. Filled out from reference TRBV5-4 and TRBJ1-2, the complete variable domain reads ETGVTQSPTHLIKTRGQQVTLRCSSQSGHNTVSWYQQALGQGPQFIFQYYREEENGRGNFPPRFSGLQFPNYSSELNVNALELDDSALYLCASSIPQGAWATGYTFGSGTRLTVV.

The chain recombines TRBV4-3 with TRBJ2-2; the match to TRBD2 covers 14 bases. The CDR3 length is 18 residues. The junction had 5 bases not matched to a gene; V was cut back by 5 bases and J by 0 bases. The germline V gene encodes CDR1 LGHNA and CDR2 YSLEER. The DNA of the CDR3 is TGCGCCAGCAGCGAGGGACTAGCGGGAGTGCCGAACACCGGGGAGCTGTTTTTT. This encodes CASSEGLAGVPNTGELFF.

V gene TRBV28 combines with J gene TRBJ1-2, with a possible D match to TRBD1 (5 bases). Trimming took off 6 bases at V and 0 bases at J, with 23 bases between the two ends. The germline V gene encodes CDR1 MDHEN and CDR2 SYDVKM. This CDR3 has 18 amino acids. The CDR3 here is CASSPGGIQEGSNYGYTF. CDR3 bases: TGTGCCAGCAGCCCGGGAGGTATACAGGAGGGATCTAACTATGGCTACACCTTC.